This TCR beta chain was captured in a study of cytomegalovirus exposure and HLA in healthy donors. Study as a whole: Early release data held tens of millions of unique TCRs from HLA-typed donors. Notes on the study in general: Among CMV-associated TCR beta chains, most appeared HLA-restricted in a later analysis. One variant, a missense change in DCLRE1C, was linked in a later analysis to TCR beta V- and J-gene trimming.

60 Vbeta and 13 Jbeta primers were used in PCR. Assay used: immunoSEQ multiplex PCR; TCRdb lists only in-frame clones, some missing. In the table there are around 110,000 clones, roughly two thirds of which are singletons. This clone has a single count. Its antigen is currently unknown. V lost 0 bases and J lost 4, with 6 bases in between. This CDR3 spans 14 amino acids. Germline CDR1 reads SGHAT; CDR2 reads FQNNGV. Sequenced input: PBMCs. The chain is built from TRBV11-2 and TRBJ2-2; D call uncertain. This TCR came from a female donor in good health and CMV-seronegative. As DNA, the CDR3 is TGTGCCAGCAGCTTAGAACGACTCACCGGGGAGCTGTTTTTT. As protein: CASSLERLTGELFF.